Here is one T cell receptor (beta chain) with its context. The data stem from a study of control samples from healthy donors and cancer patients. Some clones are missing from TCRdb's copy, which holds only in-frame ones; the method was immunoSEQ multiplex PCR. The data show 150,000 to 200,000 clones, around 94% seen once. CDR1 is KGHSH and CDR2 is LQKENI in the germline V gene. This CDR3 has 14 amino acids. The V gene lost 5 bases and the J gene lost 6 bases, with 13 bases spanning the gap. The clonotype originates from a man between 25 and 39 years old in good health. The chain couples TRBV18 to TRBJ2-2; D might be TRBD1 (6 bases). The specimen was blood. CDR3 in DNA: TGTGCCAGCTCATACGGCAGGGGTCCCGGGGAGCTGTTTTTT. This gives the protein CASSYGRGPGELFF.